This T cell receptor (beta chain) came from a study of blood T cell repertoires in COVID-19. For the study at large: The origin of the acute and convalescent COVID-19 samples was the United States, Italy and Spain. From T cells, B-cell-depleted T cells, or PBMCs came the material, which was cDNA or gDNA.

In its sample, this clone was seen once. In the authors' methods: Reference gene primer amplification gave estimated nucleated cell counts. The data were produced by immunoSEQ multiplex PCR, yet TCRdb's version contains in-frame clones alone and is incomplete. That table gives V, J and clone size, and the DNA gave D and trimming. The table has under 95,000 clones, about nine tenths seen once; the top ten hold 2% to 3%. After removal of 0 bases from V and 7 bases from J, the junction contained 5 bases not matched to a gene. This CDR3 is built from 15 residues. Germline CDR1 and CDR2: LGHDT and YNNKEL (reference sequence).

The specimen was peripheral blood. The sequence came from a man in his fifties or sixties with COVID-19, enrolled during active disease. The gene calls are TRBV3-1 (or the pseudogene TRBV3-2) and TRBJ1-5, with 8 bases fitting TRBD1. CDR3 bases: TGTGCCAGCAGCCAAGATTCCACAGGGGGGCAGCCCCAGCATTTT. Amino acid sequence: CASSQDSTGGQPQHF.